The T cell receptor beta chain under discussion was sequenced for a study of cytotoxic CD8 clonotypes in ibrutinib-treated CLL. Study at large: IGHV unmutated 17 to 18; relapsed/refractory approximately 10; treatment-naive more than 14.

Study-level points and caveats: In comparison with age-matched healthy donors, baseline clonality was higher and tracked circulating CD8+ T-cell counts. Lymph node repertoires were not studied, and sampling times were unmatched.

For this clone: Antigen: not known.

Germline V CDR1 and CDR2: SEHNR, FQNEAQ (reference sequence). This CDR3 is 12 amino acids long. V shed 2 bases and J shed 6 bases, with 8 bases lying between them. Using immunoSEQ multiplex PCR, the repertoire was profiled, and TCRdb retains in-frame clones only, with some absent. The repertoire includes about 40,000 clones, less than 85% of them detected once, and around 10% sits in the top ten. The chain carries TRBV7-9 and TRBJ2-7; D perhaps matches TRBD1 (5 bases). This sequence was found in a human donor with chronic lymphocytic leukemia. The sequences come from PBMCs, collected at disease progression, from a patient treated with ibrutinib. The CDR3 loop reads CASSLPTAEQYF. The CDR3 nucleotides are TGTGCCAGCAGCTTACCGACAGCCGAGCAGTACTTC.